The rows below give T cell receptor beta chains drawn from one sample of a study of vaccination and CD4 T cells after COVID-19. TCRdb reanalysed the PCR reads using MiXCR and keeps one entry per CDR3 protein. The profile covers about 16,000 distinct CDR3 sequences, with approximately 54% appearing a single time and 15% to 20% taken by the ten largest. No antigen is known for these receptors. Sequenced material: CD4+ T cells from blood, cultured in vitro, taken about 7 months after SARS-CoV-2 vaccination. The origin of the receptors is a human donor who had recovered from COVID-19. Each CDR3 is given without its conserved first and last residue. Fields, in order: V gene, D gene, CDR3 protein. D genes are given only for firm matches.

v_gene: TRBV7-2
d_gene: -
CDR3aa: ASSSGQLGIYSNQPQH

v_gene: TRBV11-1
d_gene: TRBD2
CDR3aa: ASSPRRLGGSTTDTQY

v_gene: TRBV6-1
d_gene: TRBD1
CDR3aa: ASRGTGGSTGELF

v_gene: TRBV20-1
d_gene: -
CDR3aa: SARSLAHSPYEQY

v_gene: TRBV7-6
d_gene: -
CDR3aa: ASSLVVGRDRSEQY

v_gene: TRBV20-1
d_gene: TRBD2
CDR3aa: SAPLAGVNEQF

v_gene: TRBV11-3
d_gene: -
CDR3aa: ASSLGLQGSPYEQY

v_gene: TRBV7-2
d_gene: -
CDR3aa: ASSSYSGQPQH

v_gene: TRBV6-5
d_gene: -
CDR3aa: ASSYWDDSEAF

v_gene: TRBV6-5
d_gene: -
CDR3aa: ASSSQVL

v_gene: TRBV6-5
d_gene: -
CDR3aa: ASSYLAGLTPVGYT

v_gene: TRBV6-1
d_gene: TRBD1
CDR3aa: ASSENSQGDYT

v_gene: TRBV24-1
d_gene: TRBD1
CDR3aa: ATRERDSVYGYT

v_gene: TRBV20-1
d_gene: TRBD1
CDR3aa: SAPLGGQGNYGYT

v_gene: TRBV20-1
d_gene: TRBD1
CDR3aa: SARDVLTGSMNTEAF

v_gene: TRBV18
d_gene: -
CDR3aa: ASSPTLGYYGYT

v_gene: TRBV19
d_gene: TRBD1
CDR3aa: ASSFWTGGTGTQY

v_gene: TRBV4-2
d_gene: TRBD2
CDR3aa: ASSHPLAGYTGELF

v_gene: TRBV5-1
d_gene: -
CDR3aa: ASSLVSGVDNSPLH

v_gene: TRBV5-4
d_gene: TRBD2
CDR3aa: ASRAGLGEADTQY

v_gene: TRBV7-8
d_gene: -
CDR3aa: ASSFGEISTDTQY

v_gene: TRBV5-1
d_gene: TRBD1
CDR3aa: ASRTGTGGFNTEAF

v_gene: TRBV7-3
d_gene: TRBD1
CDR3aa: ASSPGQGETQY

v_gene: TRBV20-1
d_gene: -
CDR3aa: SAMIWPLAPNTDTQY

v_gene: TRBV20-1
d_gene: TRBD2
CDR3aa: SAVGTSGGYNEQF

v_gene: TRBV7-3
d_gene: -
CDR3aa: ASSSQGQLYPYEQY

v_gene: TRBV7-9
d_gene: -
CDR3aa: ASTFTGKRGTQY

v_gene: TRBV6-1
d_gene: -
CDR3aa: ASSDTGGYT